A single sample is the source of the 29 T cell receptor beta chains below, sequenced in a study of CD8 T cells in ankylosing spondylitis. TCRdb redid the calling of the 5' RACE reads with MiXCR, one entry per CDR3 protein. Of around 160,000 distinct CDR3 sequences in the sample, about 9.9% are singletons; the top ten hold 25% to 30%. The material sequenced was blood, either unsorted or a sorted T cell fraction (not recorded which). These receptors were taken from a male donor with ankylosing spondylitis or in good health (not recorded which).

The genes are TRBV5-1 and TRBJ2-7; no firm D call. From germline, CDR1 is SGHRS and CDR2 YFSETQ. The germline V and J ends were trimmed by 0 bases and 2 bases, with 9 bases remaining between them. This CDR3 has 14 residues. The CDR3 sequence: CASSLGLWAYEQYF. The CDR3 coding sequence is TGCGCCAGCAGCTTGGGACTCTGGGCCTACGAGCAGTACTTC.

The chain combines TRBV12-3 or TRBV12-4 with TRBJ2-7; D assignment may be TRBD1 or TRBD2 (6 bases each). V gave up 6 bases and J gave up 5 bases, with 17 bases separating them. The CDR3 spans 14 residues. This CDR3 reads CASSLPYREDEQYF. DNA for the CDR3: TGTGCCAGCAGCCTTCCGTACAGGGAGGACGAGCAGTACTTC.

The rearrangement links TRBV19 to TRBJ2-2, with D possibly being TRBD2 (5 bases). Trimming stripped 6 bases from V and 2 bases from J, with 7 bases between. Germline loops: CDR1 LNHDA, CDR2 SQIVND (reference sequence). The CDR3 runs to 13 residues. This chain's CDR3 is CASREENTGELFF. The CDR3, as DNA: TGTGCCAGTAGGGAGGAAAACACCGGGGAGCTGTTTTTT.

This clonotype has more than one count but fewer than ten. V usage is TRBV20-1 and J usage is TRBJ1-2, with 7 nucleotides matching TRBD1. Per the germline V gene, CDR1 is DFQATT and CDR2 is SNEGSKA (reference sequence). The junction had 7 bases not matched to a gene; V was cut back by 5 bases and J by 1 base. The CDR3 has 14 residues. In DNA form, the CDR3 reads TGCAGTGCTGTCGAGGACAGGCTTAACTATGGCTACACCTTC. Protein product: CSAVEDRLNYGYTF.

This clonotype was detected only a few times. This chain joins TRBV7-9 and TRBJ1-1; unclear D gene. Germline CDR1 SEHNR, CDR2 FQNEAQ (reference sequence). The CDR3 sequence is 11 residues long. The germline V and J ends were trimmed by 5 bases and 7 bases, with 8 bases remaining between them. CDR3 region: CASSLLNEAFF. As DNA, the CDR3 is TGTGCCAGCAGCCTATTGAATGAAGCTTTCTTT.

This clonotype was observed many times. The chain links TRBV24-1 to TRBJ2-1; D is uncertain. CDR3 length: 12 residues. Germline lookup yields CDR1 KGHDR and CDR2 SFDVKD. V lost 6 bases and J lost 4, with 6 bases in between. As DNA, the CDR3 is TGTGCCACCAGTACAAGGTACAATGAGCAGTTCTTC. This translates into CATSTRYNEQFF.

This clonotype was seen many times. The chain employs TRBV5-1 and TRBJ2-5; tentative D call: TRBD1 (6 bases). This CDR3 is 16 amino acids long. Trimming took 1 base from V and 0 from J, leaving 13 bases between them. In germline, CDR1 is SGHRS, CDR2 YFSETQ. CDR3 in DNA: TGCGCCAGCAGCTTGAAAGGACAGACGTACCAAGAGACCCAGTACTTC. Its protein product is CASSLKGQTYQETQYF.

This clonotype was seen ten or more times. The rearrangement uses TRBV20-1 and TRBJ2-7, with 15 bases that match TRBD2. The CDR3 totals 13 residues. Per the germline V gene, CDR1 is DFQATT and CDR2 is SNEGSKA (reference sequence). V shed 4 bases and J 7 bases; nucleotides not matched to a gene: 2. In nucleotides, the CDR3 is TGCAGTGCTAAGGGACTAGCGGGAGGAGAGCAGTACTTC. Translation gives CSAKGLAGGEQYF.

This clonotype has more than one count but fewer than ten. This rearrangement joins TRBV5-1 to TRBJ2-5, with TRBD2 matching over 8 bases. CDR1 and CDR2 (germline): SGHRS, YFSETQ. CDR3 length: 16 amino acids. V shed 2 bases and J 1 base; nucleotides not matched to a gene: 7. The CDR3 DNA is TGCGCCAGCAGCTTAAGAATCACTAGCGGCCAAGAGACCCAGTACTTC. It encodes CASSLRITSGQETQYF. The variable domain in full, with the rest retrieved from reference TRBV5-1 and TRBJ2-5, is KAGVTQTPRYLIKTRGQQVTLSCSPISGHRSVSWYQQTPGQGLQFLFEYFSETQRNKGNFPGRFSGRQFSNSRSEMNVSTLELGDSALYLCASSLRITSGQETQYFGPGTRLLVL.

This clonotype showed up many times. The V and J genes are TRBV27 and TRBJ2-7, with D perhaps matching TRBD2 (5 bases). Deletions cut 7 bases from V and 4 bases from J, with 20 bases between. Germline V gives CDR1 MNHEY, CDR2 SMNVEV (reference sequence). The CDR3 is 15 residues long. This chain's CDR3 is CASTQGRGREYEQYF. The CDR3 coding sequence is TGTGCCAGCACCCAAGGACGGGGTAGGGAATACGAGCAGTACTTC.

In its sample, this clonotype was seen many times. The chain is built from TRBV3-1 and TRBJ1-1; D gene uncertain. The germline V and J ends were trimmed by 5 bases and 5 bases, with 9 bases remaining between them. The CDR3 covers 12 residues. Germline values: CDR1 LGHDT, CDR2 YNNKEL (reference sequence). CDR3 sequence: CASSDLGTEAFF. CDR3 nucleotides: TGTGCCAGCAGCGACCTGGGTACTGAAGCTTTCTTT.

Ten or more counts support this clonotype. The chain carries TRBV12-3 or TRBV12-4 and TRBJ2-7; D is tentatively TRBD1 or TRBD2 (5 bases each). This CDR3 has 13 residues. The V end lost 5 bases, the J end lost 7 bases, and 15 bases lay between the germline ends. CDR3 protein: CASSPGRGWEQYF. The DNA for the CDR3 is TGTGCCAGCAGTCCCGGACGGGGCTGGGAGCAGTACTTC.

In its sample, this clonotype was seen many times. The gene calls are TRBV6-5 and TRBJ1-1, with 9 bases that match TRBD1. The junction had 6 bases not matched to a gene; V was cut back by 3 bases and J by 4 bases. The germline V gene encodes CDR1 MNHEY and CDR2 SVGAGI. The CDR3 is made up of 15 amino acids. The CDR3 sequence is CASSYFGTGSTEAFF. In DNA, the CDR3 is TGTGCCAGCAGTTATTTCGGGACAGGGAGCACTGAAGCTTTCTTT.

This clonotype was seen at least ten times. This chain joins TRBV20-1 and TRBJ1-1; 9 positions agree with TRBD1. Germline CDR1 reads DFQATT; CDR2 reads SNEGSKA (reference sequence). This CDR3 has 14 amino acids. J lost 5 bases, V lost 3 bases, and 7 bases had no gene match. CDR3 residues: CSASSGQGRTEAFF. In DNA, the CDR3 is TGCAGTGCTAGCAGTGGACAGGGGCGGACTGAAGCTTTCTTT.

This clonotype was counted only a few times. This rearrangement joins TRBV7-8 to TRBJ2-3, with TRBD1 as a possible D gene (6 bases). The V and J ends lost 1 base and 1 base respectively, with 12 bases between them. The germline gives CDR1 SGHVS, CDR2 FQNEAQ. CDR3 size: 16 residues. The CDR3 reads CASSLVPGVGTDTQYF. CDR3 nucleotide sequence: TGTGCCAGCAGCTTAGTTCCAGGGGTGGGCACAGATACGCAGTATTTT.

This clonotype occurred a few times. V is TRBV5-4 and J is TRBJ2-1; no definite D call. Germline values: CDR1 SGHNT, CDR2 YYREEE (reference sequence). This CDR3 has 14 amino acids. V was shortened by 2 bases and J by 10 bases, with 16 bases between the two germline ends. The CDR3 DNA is TGTGCCAGCAGCTTAGGCAGCTCCGATCGGGAGCAGTTCTTC. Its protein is CASSLGSSDREQFF.

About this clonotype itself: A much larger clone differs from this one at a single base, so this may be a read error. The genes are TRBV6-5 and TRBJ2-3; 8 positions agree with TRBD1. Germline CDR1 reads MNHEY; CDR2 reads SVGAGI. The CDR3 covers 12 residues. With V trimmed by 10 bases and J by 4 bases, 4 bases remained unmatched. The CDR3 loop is CATGQGADTQYF. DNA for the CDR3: TGTGCCACCGGACAGGGCGCAGATACGCAGTATTTT.

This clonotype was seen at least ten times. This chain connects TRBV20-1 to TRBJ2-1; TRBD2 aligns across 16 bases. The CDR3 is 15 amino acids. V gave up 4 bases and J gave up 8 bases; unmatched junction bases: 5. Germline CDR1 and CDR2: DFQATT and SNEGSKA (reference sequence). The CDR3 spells CSATRGTSGRDEQFF. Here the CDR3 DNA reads TGCAGTGCTACCCGCGGGACTAGCGGGAGGGATGAGCAGTTCTTC.

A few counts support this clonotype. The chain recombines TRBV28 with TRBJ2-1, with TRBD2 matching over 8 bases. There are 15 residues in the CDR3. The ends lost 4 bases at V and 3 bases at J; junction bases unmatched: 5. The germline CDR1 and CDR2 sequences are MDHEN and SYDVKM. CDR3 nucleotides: TGTGCCAGCAGTTCCCTGCGGGGGGACTACAATGAGCAGTTCTTC. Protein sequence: CASSSLRGDYNEQFF.

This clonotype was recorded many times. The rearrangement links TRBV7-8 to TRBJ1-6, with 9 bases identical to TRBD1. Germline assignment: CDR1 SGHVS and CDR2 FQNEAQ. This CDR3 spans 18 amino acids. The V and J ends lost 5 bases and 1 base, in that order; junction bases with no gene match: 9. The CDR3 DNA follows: TGTGCCAGCAGCGGTCCCGGGACAGGGTATTCCTATAATTCACCCCTCCACTTT. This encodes CASSGPGTGYSYNSPLHF.

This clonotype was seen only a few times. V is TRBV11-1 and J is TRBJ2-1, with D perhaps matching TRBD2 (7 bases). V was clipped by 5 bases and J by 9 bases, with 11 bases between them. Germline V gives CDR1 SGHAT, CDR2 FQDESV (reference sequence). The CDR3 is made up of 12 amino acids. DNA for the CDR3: TGTGCCAGCAGCAGGAGGGGGGGTGAGCAGTTCTTC. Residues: CASSRRGGEQFF.

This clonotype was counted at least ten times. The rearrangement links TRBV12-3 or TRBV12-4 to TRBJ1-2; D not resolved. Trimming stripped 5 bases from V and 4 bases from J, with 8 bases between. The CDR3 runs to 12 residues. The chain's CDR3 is CASSPSLYGYTF. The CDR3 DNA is TGTGCCAGCAGTCCGTCCCTCTATGGCTACACCTTC.

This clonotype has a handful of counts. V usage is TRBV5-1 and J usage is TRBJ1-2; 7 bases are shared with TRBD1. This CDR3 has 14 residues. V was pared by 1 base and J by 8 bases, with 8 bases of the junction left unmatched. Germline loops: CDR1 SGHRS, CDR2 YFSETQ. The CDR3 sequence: CASSLRDSRRGYTF. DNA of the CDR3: TGCGCCAGCAGCTTGCGGGACAGCCGCCGGGGCTACACCTTC.

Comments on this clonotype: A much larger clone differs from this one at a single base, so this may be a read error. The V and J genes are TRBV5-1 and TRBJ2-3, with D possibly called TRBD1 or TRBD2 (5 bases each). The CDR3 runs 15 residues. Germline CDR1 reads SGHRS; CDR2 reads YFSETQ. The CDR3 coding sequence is TGCGTCAGCAGCTTGGAAGCCGGGGCGGCAGATACGCAGTATTTT. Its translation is CVSSLEAGAADTQYF.

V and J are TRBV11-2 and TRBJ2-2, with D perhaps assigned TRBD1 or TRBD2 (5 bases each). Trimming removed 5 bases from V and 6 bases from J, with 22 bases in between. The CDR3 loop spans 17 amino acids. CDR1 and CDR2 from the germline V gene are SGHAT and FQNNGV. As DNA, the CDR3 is TGTGCCAGCAGCCCTACCGGGGCATCAGCTTTATCCGGGGAGCTGTTTTTT. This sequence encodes CASSPTGASALSGELFF.

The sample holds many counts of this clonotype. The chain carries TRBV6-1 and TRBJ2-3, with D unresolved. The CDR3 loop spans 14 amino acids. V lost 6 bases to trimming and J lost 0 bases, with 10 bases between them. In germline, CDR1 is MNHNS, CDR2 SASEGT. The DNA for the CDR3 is TGTGCCAGCAGGACTCTTACTAGCACAGATACGCAGTATTTT. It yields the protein CASRTLTSTDTQYF.

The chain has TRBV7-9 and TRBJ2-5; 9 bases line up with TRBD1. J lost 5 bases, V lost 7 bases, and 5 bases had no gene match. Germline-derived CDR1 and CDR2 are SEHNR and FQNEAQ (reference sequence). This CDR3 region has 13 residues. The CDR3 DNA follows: TGTGCCAGCACCACAGGGGGCGGTGAGACCCAGTACTTC. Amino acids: CASTTGGGETQYF.

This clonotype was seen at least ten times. CDR3 in DNA: TGCAGTGCTGGCCCGGAGGGGATAAACCACTACGAGCAGTACTTC. Protein: CSAGPEGINHYEQYF. The rearrangement uses TRBV20-1 and TRBJ2-7; D perhaps matches TRBD2 (6 bases). The CDR3 extends over 15 amino acids. Trimming left V 5 bases short and J 3 bases short, with 20 bases between. Germline V gene data show CDR1 as DFQATT and CDR2 as SNEGSKA (reference sequence).

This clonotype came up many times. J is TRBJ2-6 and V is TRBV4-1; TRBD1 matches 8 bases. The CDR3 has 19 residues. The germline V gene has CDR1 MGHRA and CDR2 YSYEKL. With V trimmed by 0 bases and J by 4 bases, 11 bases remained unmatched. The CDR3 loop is CASSQDPPRGLSGANVLTF. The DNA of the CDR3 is TGCGCCAGCAGCCAAGATCCGCCCAGGGGGCTTTCGGGGGCCAACGTCCTGACTTTC.